These T cell receptor beta chains were read from a single sample in a study of blood T cell repertoires in COVID-19. Profiling relied on immunoSEQ multiplex PCR, and the TCRdb table lists in-frame clones only, not all of them. The sample includes just under 150,000 clones, roughly 87% of them seen just once. The specimen sequenced was peripheral blood. The receptors come from a human donor in a cohort sampled during active COVID-19. Each CDR3 is given with its conserved first and last residue. D genes are given only for firm matches. Size is stated for part of the rows, as once, few or many counts, or as a class when the clone is expanded.

V gene	D gene	clone size	J gene	CDR3 DNA	CDR3 protein
TRBV29-1	-	-	TRBJ1-1	TGCAGCGTCCGAAGGGCCGGGGAAGGTGAAGCTTTCTTT	CSVRRAGEGEAFF
TRBV5-4	TRBD1	-	TRBJ2-5	TGTGCCAGCAGCTGGGGGGGACAGGGGGCACGGGAGACCCAGTACTTC	CASSWGGQGARETQYF
TRBV7-8	TRBD1	-	TRBJ1-2	TGTGCCAGCAGCATGCCCCCAGGACAGGGTGATGGCTACACCTTC	CASSMPPGQGDGYTF
TRBV6-5	-	-	TRBJ1-1	TGTGCCAGCAGTTACTCCAGGAACACTGAAGCTTTCTTT	CASSYSRNTEAFF
TRBV29-1	TRBD1	-	TRBJ2-2	TGCAGCGTCAACAAACAGGGGGCGATGGACACCGGGGAGCTGTTTTTT	CSVNKQGAMDTGELFF
TRBV6-6	TRBD1	-	TRBJ1-4	TGTGCCAGCAGTCGCGGGACAGGGGGGTTTGAGTGGGAAAAACTGTTTTTT	CASSRGTGGFEWEKLFF
TRBV28	-	-	TRBJ2-3	TGTGCCAGCAGTTTACCGGGAGATAGCACAGATACGCAGTATTTT	CASSLPGDSTDTQYF
TRBV5-5	TRBD1	-	TRBJ1-6	TGTGCCAGCAGCGACGGACAGGCCTATAATTCACCCCTCCACTTT	CASSDGQAYNSPLHF
TRBV2	-	-	TRBJ1-6	TGTGCCAGCAGCGTTGGGTCGGGTGGGAATTCACCCCTCCACTTT	CASSVGSGGNSPLHF
TRBV4-1	TRBD2	-	TRBJ2-7	TGCGCCAGCAGCCAAGTCCAAGGGACTAGCGGATCCTACGAGCAGTACTTC	CASSQVQGTSGSYEQYF
TRBV29-1	-	once	TRBJ2-3	TGCAGCGTTGTCAAGGCGGGCACAGATACGCAGTATTTT	CSVVKAGTDTQYF
TRBV5-4	TRBD1	-	TRBJ2-3	TGTGCCAGCAGCCGGGACAGCCTAAGCACAGATACGCAGTATTTT	CASSRDSLSTDTQYF
TRBV9	TRBD1	-	TRBJ2-3	TGTGCCAGCAGCTCCCGGACAGGGGATGGCACAGATACGCAGTATTTT	CASSSRTGDGTDTQYF
TRBV4-1	TRBD2	-	TRBJ2-7	TGCGCCAGCAGCCAATCGGGGACTAGCGGAAACTACGAGCAGTACTTC	CASSQSGTSGNYEQYF
TRBV9	-	-	TRBJ2-5	TGTGCCAGCAGTCGGACACAAGAGACCCAGTACTTC	CASSRTQETQYF
TRBV28	TRBD1	-	TRBJ1-2	TGTGCCAGCAGAAGAACAGGGGGCGAAGGTGGCTACACCTTC	CASRRTGGEGGYTF
TRBV3-1/TRBV3-2	TRBD2	-	TRBJ2-2	TGTGCCAGCAGCCAAGATCGAGGGACTATACCCGCCGGGGAGCTGTTTTTT	CASSQDRGTIPAGELFF
TRBV3-1/TRBV3-2	TRBD2	-	TRBJ2-3	TGTGCCAGCAGCCAAGATTTTAAGACTAGCGGGGGTGATACGCAGTATTTT	CASSQDFKTSGGDTQYF
TRBV19	-	-	TRBJ2-5	TGTGCCAGTAGTTCCTCTAGGGGAAGGAAGACCCAGTACTTC	CASSSSRGRKTQYF
TRBV3-1/TRBV3-2	-	-	TRBJ1-3	TGTGCCAGCAGCCAGAGGAGGGGACGGTACGGAAACACCATATATTTT	CASSQRRGRYGNTIYF
TRBV19	TRBD2	-	TRBJ2-5	TGTGCCAGTAGTGCGGGGGGGCGAGAGACCCAGTACTTC	CASSAGGRETQYF
TRBV2	-	-	TRBJ1-1	TGTGCCAGCAGTGAGGACAGACTGAACACTGAAGCTTTCTTT	CASSEDRLNTEAFF
TRBV7-3	TRBD2	-	TRBJ2-5	TGTGCCAGCAGCTTAACGCGGGGGGGCCAAGAGACCCAGTACTTC	CASSLTRGGQETQYF
TRBV11-2	TRBD1	-	TRBJ2-1	TGTGCCAGCAGCTTAGTAGTCAGGGGGCATGAGCAGTTCTTC	CASSLVVRGHEQFF
TRBV12-3/TRBV12-4	-	-	TRBJ1-3	TGTGCCAGCAGTTTGAGGGAGGGAAACACCATATATTTT	CASSLREGNTIYF
TRBV18	-	-	TRBJ1-2	TGTGCCAGCTCCCTCTCGGGAGGCTACACCTTC	CASSLSGGYTF
TRBV5-1	-	-	TRBJ1-1	TGCGCCAGCAGCCAAGACACAACTAACACTGAAGCTTTCTTT	CASSQDTTNTEAFF
TRBV5-1	TRBD1	-	TRBJ2-5	TGCGCCAGCAGCTTGGCCGGGACAGACCAAGAGACCCAGTACTTC	CASSLAGTDQETQYF
TRBV5-1	-	-	TRBJ1-5	TGCGCCAGCAGCTGGGGGCCCAGGCAGCCCCAGCATTTT	CASSWGPRQPQHF
TRBV6-5	-	few	TRBJ2-2	TGTGCCAGCAGTTACGAGGTTTCCGGGGAGCTGTTTTTT	CASSYEVSGELFF
TRBV7-2	-	-	TRBJ2-4	TGTGCCAGCAGCTTATACACCGGGAAAAACATTCAGTACTTC	CASSLYTGKNIQYF